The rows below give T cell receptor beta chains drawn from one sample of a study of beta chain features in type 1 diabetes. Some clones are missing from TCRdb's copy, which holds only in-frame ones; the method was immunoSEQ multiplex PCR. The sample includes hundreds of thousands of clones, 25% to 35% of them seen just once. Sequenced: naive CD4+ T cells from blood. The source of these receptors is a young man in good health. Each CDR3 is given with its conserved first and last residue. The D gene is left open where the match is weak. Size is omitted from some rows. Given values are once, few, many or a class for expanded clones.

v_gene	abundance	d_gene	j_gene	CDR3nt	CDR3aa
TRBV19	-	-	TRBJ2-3	TGTGCCAGTAGGACGACAGGCCTCTCCACAGATACGCAGTATTTT	CASRTTGLSTDTQYF
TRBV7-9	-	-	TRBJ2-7	TGTGCCGTACTAGATTTCTACGAGCAGTACTTC	CAVLDFYEQYF
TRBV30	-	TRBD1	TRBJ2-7	TGTGCCTGGAGTGCGGACAGGGGCCCCTACGAGCAGTACTTC	CAWSADRGPYEQYF
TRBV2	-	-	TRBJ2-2	TGTGCCAGCAGTGAACCGACCGGGGAGCTGTTTTTT	CASSEPTGELFF
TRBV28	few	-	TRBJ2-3	TGTGCCAGCTGGCCCTATGCGGGGCGCACAGATACGCAGTATTTT	CASWPYAGRTDTQYF
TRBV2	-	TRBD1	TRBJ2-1	TGTGCCAGCAGTCTTCAACAGGGGTTGAGCTCCTACAATGAGCAGTTCTTC	CASSLQQGLSSYNEQFF
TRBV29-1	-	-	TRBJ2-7	TGCAGCGTTCTAAACTCCTACGAGCAGTACTTC	CSVLNSYEQYF
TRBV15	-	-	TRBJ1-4	TGTGCCACCAGGGCCGGATGGGGACCCGGAGCAACTAATGAAAAACTGTTTTTT	CATRAGWGPGATNEKLFF
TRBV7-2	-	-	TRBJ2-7	TGTGCCAGCAGCTTAGAACTGGGGGCGAGTTACGAGCAGTACTTC	CASSLELGASYEQYF
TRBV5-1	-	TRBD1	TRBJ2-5	TGCGCCAGCAGCTTGGCACCGGGACAGGGTAAAGAGACCCAGTACTTC	CASSLAPGQGKETQYF
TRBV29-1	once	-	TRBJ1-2	TGCAGCGTTGCCCAAGGAGGCTCGACTAACTATGGCTACACCTTC	CSVAQGGSTNYGYTF
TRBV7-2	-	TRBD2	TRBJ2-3	TGTGCCAGCAGCTTAGGGACTAGCGGAAGCACAGATACGCAGTATTTT	CASSLGTSGSTDTQYF
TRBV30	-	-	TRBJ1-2	TGTGCCTGGAGGCAAAGGGCGGACTATGGCTACACCTTC	CAWRQRADYGYTF
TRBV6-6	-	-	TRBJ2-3	TGTGCCAGCAGGACGGAAGGACCGGATACGCAGTATTTT	CASRTEGPDTQYF
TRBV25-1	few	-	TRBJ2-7	TGTGCCAGCAGTGAAGGATTCCAGGGTAGGAACTTC	CASSEGFQGRNF
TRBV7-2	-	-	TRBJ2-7	TGTGCCAGCAGCCCCCAGCGGGGGACAGGTGGGCACGAGCAGTACTTC	CASSPQRGTGGHEQYF
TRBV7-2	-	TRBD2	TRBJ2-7	TGTGCCAGCAGCTTGACTAGCGGAGGCTACGAGCAGTACTTC	CASSLTSGGYEQYF
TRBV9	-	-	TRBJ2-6	TGTGCCAGCAGCGTATCAGCAAACTCTGGGGCCAACGTCCTGACTTTC	CASSVSANSGANVLTF